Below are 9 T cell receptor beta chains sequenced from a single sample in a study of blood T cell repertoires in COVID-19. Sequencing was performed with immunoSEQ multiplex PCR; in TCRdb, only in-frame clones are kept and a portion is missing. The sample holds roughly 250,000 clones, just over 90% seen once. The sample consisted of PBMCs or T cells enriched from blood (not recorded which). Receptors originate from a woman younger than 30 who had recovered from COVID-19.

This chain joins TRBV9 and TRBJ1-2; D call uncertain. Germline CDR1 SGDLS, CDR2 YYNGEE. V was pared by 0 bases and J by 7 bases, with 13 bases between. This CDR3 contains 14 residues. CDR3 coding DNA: TGTGCCAGCAGCGTAGTTGAGGGATTTAGTGGCTACACCTTC. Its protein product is CASSVVEGFSGYTF.

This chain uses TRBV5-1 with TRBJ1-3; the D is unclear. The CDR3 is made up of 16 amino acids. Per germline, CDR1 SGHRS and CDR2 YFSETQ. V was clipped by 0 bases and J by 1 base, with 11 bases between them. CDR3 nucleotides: TGCGCCAGCAGCTTGGGGACTCCAGCTTCTGGAAACACCATATATTTT. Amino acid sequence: CASSLGTPASGNTIYF.

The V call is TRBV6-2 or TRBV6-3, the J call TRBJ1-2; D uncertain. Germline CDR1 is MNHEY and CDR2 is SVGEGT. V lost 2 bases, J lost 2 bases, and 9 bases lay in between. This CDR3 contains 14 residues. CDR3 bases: TGTGCCAGCAGTTACGCGGGTATGAACTATGGCTACACCTTC. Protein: CASSYAGMNYGYTF.

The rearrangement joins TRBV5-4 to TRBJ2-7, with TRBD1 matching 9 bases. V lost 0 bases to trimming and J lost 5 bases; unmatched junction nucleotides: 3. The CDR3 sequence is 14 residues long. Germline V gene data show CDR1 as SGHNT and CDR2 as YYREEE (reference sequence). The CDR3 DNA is TGTGCCAGCAGCTTGGACAGGGGGCATCACGAGCAGTACTTC. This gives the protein CASSLDRGHHEQYF.

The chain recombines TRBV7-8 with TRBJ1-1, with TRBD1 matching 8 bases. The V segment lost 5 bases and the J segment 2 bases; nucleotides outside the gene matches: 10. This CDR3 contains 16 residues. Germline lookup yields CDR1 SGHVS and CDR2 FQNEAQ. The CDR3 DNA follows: TGTGCCAGCAGCGTTATGCCGGGACAGGTAAACACTGAAGCTTTCTTT. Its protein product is CASSVMPGQVNTEAFF.

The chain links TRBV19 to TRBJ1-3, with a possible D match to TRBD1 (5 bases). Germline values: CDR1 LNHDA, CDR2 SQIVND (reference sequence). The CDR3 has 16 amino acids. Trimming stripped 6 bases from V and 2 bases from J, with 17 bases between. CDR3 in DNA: TGTGCCAGTAGGGCCCCCACTTCGGGGGCTGGAAACACCATATATTTT. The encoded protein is CASRAPTSGAGNTIYF.

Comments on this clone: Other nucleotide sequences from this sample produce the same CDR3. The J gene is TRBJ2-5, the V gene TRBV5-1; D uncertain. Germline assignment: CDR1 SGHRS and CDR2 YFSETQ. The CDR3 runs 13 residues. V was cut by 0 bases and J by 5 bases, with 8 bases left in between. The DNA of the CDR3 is TGCGCCAGCAGCTTGGGGGCTCGGGAGACCCAGTACTTC. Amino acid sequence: CASSLGARETQYF. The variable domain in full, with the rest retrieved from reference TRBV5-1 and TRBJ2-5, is KAGVTQTPRYLIKTRGQQVTLSCSPISGHRSVSWYQQTPGQGLQFLFEYFSETQRNKGNFPGRFSGRQFSNSRSEMNVSTLELGDSALYLCASSLGARETQYFGPGTRLLVL.

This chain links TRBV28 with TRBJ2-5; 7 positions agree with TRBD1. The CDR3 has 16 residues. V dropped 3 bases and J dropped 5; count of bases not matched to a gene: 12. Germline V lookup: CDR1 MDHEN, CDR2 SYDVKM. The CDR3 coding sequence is TGTGCCAGCAGTTTTTCCGGGCCAGGGGGTAAGGAGACCCAGTACTTC. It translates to CASSFSGPGGKETQYF. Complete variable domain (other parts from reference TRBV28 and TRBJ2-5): DVKVTQSSRYLVKRTGEKVFLECVQDMDHENMFWYRQDPGLGLRLIYFSYDVKMKEKGDIPEGYSVSREKKERFSLILESASTNQTSMYLCASSFSGPGGKETQYFGPGTRLLVL.

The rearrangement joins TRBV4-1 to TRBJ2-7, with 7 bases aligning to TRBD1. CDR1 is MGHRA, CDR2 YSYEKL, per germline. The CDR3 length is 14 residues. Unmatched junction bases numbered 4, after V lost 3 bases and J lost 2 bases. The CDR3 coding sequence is TGCGCCAGCAGCCATAGGCAGGGGGCCTACGAGCAGTACTTC. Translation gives CASSHRQGAYEQYF.